The following is a TCR beta chain sequence with its context. In the source study's methods: Amplification of reference gene primers was used by the study to estimate nucleated cell counts. Repertoires were generated with immunoSEQ multiplex PCR, while TCRdb's copy carries only in-frame clones and drops some. D and trimming were read from the DNA, whereas the V and J calls and clone size are those reported in that table. Here the sample spans under 25,000 clones, roughly nine tenths being singletons. This specimen belongs to a study of blood T cell repertoires in COVID-19. About the study: Samples representing acute and convalescent COVID-19 were sourced from the United States, Italy and Spain. T cells, B-cell-depleted T cells, or PBMCs provided the cDNA or gDNA that served as material.

The CDR3 is 15 amino acids. The junction had 8 bases not matched to a gene; V was cut back by 6 bases and J by 4 bases. CDR1 and CDR2 from the germline V gene are MDHEN and SYDVKM. The chain combines TRBV28 with TRBJ1-1; 10 bases fit TRBD1. Sequencing input: peripheral blood. The clonotype was recovered from a human donor with active COVID-19. The donor label of this sample is uncertain. The chain's CDR3 is CASSKWTGGSTEAFF. The CDR3 DNA sequence: TGTGCCAGCAGCAAATGGACAGGGGGAAGCACTGAAGCTTTCTTT. The variable domain in full, completed from reference TRBV28 and TRBJ1-1, reads DVKVTQSSRYLVKRTGEKVFLECVQDMDHENMFWYRQDPGLGLRLIYFSYDVKMKEKGDIPEGYSVSREKKERFSLILESASTNQTSMYLCASSKWTGGSTEAFFGQGTRLTVV.